This entry concerns a single T cell receptor beta chain. This sample stems from a study of shared clonotypes between healthy human individuals. The length of the CDR3 is 13 residues. The germline gives CDR1 ENHRY, CDR2 SYGVKD. The V and J ends lost 2 bases and 5 bases respectively, with 9 bases between them. Only in-frame clones appear in the TCRdb table, and some are missing; sequencing was by immunoSEQ multiplex PCR. The sample has roughly 1,500,000 clones; around 98% are singletons. Material for sequencing was naive CD4+ T cells sorted from blood. Subset indicated: CD45RA+ positively selected. The rearrangement links TRBV10-3 to TRBJ1-1; no clear D. The TCR was taken from a man aged 25-40 years in good health. The chain's CDR3 is CAISEGGVTEAFF. The CDR3 DNA follows: TGTGCCATCAGTGAGGGTGGGGTTACTGAAGCTTTCTTT.